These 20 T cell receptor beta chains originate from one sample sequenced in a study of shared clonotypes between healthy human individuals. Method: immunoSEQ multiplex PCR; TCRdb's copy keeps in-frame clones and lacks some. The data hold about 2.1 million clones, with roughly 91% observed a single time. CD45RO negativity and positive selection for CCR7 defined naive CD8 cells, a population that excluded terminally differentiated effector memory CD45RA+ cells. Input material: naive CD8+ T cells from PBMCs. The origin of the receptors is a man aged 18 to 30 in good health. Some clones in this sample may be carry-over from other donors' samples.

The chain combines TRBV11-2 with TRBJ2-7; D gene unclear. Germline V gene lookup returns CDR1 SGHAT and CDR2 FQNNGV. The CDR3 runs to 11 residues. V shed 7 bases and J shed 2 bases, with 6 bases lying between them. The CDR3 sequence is CASTSAYEQYF. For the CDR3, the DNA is TGTGCCAGCACTTCAGCCTACGAGCAGTACTTC.

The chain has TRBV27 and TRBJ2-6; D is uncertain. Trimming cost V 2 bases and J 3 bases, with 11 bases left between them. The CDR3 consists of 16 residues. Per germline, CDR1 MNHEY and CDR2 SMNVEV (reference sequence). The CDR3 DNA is TGTGCCAGCAGTTTAGGGTTTTCCTATGGGGCCAACGTCCTGACTTTC. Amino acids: CASSLGFSYGANVLTF.

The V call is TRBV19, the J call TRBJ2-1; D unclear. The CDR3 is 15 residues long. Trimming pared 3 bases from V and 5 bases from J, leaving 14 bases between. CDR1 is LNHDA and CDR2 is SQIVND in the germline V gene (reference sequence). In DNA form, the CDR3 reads TGTGCCAGTAGTATTGGTTCTAGTGCCCACAATGAGCAGTTCTTC. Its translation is CASSIGSSAHNEQFF.

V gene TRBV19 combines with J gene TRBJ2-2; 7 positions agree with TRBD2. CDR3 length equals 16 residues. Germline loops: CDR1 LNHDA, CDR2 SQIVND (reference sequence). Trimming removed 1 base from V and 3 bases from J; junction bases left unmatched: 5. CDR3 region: CASSIVAGEDTGELFF. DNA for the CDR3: TGTGCCAGTAGTATAGTGGCGGGAGAGGACACCGGGGAGCTGTTTTTT.

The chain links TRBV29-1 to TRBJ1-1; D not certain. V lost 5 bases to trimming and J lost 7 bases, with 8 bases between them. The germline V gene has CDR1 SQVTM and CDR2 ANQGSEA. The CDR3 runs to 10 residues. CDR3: CSVREVEAFF. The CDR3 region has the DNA TGCAGCGTTCGCGAGGTTGAAGCTTTCTTT.

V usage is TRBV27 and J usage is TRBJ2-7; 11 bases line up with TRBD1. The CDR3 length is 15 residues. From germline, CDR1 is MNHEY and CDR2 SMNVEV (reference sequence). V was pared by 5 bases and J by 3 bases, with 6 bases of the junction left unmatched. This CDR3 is CASSLRTGGLYEQYF. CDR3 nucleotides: TGTGCCAGCAGTCTGAGGACAGGGGGCCTCTACGAGCAGTACTTC.

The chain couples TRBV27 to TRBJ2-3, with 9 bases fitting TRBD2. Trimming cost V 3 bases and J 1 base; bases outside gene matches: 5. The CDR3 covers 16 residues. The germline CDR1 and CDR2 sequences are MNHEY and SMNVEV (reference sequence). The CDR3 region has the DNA TGTGCCAGCAGTTTCCGCGGGAGGGCTGGCACAGATACGCAGTATTTT. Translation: CASSFRGRAGTDTQYF.

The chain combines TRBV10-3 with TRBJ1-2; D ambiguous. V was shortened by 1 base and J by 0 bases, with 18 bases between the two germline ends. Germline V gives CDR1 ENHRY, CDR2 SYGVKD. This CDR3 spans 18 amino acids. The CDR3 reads CAISELVRTSPTNYGYTF. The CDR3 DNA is TGTGCCATCAGTGAGTTAGTGAGAACCTCCCCTACTAACTATGGCTACACCTTC.

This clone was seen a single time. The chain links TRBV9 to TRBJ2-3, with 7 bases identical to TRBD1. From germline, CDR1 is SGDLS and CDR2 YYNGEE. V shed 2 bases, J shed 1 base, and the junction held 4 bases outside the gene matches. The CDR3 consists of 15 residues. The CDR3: CASSVETGRTDTQYF. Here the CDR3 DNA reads TGTGCCAGCAGCGTCGAGACAGGGCGCACAGATACGCAGTATTTT. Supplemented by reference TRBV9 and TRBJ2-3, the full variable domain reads DSGVTQTPKHLITATGQRVTLRCSPRSGDLSVYWYQQSLDQGLQFLIQYYNGEERAKGNILERFSAQQFPDLHSELNLSSLELGDSALYFCASSVETGRTDTQYFGPGTRLTVL.

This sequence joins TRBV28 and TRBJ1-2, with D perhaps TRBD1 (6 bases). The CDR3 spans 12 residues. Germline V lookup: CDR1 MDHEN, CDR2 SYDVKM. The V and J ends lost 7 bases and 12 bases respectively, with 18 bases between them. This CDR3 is CASTQPGGGNTF. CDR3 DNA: TGTGCCAGCACGCAACCGGGGGGCGGGAACACCTTC.

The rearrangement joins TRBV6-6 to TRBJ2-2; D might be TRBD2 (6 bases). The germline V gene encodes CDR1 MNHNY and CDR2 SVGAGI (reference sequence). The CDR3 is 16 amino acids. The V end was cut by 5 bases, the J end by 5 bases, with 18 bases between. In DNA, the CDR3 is TGTGCCAGCAGTATACGCGCACCTGGGGGGACCGGGGAGCTGTTTTTT. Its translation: CASSIRAPGGTGELFF.

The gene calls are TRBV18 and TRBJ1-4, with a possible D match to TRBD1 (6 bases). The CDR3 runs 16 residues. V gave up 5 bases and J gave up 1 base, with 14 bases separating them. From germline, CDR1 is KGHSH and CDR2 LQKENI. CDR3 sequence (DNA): TGTGCCAGCTCATCCCAAACCAGGGGAACTAATGAAAAACTGTTTTTT. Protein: CASSSQTRGTNEKLFF.

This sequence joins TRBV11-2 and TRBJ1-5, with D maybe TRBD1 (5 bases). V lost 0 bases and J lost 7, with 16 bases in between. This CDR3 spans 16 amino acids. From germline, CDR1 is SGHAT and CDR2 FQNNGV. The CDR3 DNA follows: TGTGCCAGCAGCTTAGATGGCCGGGGGGGAGCCCAGCCCCAGCATTTT. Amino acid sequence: CASSLDGRGGAQPQHF. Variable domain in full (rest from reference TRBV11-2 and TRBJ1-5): EAGVAQSPRYKIIEKRQSVAFWCNPISGHATLYWYQQILGQGPKLLIQFQNNGVVDDSQLPKDRFSAERLKGVDSTLKIQPAKLEDSAVYLCASSLDGRGGAQPQHFGDGTRLSIL.

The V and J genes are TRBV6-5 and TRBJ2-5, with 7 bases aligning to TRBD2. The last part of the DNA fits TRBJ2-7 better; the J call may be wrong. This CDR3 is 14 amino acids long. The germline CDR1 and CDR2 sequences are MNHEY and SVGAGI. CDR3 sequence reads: CASSYGGGTYEQYF. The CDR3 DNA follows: TGTGCCAGCAGTTACGGGGGGGGTACCTACGAGCAGTACTTC.

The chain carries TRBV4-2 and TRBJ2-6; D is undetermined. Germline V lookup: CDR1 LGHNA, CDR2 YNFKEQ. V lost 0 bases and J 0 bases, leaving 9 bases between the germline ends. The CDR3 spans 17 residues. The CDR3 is CASSQDATVSGANVLTF. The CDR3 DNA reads TGTGCCAGCAGCCAAGACGCGACCGTCTCTGGGGCCAACGTCCTGACTTTC.

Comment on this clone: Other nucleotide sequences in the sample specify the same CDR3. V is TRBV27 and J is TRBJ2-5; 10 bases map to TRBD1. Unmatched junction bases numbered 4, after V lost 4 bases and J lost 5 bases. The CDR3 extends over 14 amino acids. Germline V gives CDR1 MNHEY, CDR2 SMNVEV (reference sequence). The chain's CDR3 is CASSSTGGWETQYF. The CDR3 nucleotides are TGTGCCAGCAGTTCGACAGGGGGCTGGGAGACCCAGTACTTC.

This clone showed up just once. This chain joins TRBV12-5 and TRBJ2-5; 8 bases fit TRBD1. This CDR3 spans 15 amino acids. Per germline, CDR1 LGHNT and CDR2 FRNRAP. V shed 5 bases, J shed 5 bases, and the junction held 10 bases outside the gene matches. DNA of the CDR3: TGTGCTAGTGGTCCCGAGGACAGGGTTTGGGAGACCCAGTACTTC. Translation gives CASGPEDRVWETQYF.

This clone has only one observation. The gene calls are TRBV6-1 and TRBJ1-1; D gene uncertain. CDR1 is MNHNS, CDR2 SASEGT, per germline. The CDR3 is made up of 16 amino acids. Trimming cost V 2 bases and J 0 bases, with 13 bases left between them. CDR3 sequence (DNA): TGTGCCAGCAGTGAAACCCCTATTACTATGAACACTGAAGCTTTCTTT. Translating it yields CASSETPITMNTEAFF.

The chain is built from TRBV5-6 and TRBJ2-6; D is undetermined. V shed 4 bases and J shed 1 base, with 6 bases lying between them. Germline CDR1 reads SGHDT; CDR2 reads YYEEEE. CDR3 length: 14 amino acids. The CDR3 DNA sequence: TGTGCCAGCAGCCTTCCATCTGGGGCCAACGTCCTGACTTTC. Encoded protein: CASSLPSGANVLTF.

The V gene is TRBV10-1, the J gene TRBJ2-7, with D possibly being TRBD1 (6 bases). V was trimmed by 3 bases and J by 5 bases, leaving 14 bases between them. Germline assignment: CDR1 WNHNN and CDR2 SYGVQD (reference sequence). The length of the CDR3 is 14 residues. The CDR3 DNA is TGCGCCAGCAGTGACAGGGGCCTCGGGAACGAGCAGTACTTC. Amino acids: CASSDRGLGNEQYF.